The entry below describes one T cell receptor beta chain. Its target is unknown. The data belong to a study of blood T cells in healthy people across ages. The use of a sample-barcoded 5' primer and a J-beta primer mix characterized a second PCR of roughly 7 to 12 cycles. TCRdb independently ran MiXCR on the 5' RACE reads; one entry per CDR3 protein. This table has hundreds of thousands of distinct CDR3 sequences, about 61% appearing once. Isolating PBMCs gave at least 6.5 million of these cells per sample. Findings of the study overall: With unsorted PBMCs, a conclusive comparison of naive versus antigen-experienced cells was not possible.

Sequenced: blood. The receptor was derived from a man aged 40-50 years in good health.

As DNA, the CDR3 is TGCGCCAGCAGCCCAGTCGGGACAGGGGAGTCTGGGGCCAACGTCCTGACTTTC. Translating gives CASSPVGTGESGANVLTF. The rearrangement joins TRBV5-1 to TRBJ2-6; 10 nucleotides line up with TRBD1. From germline, CDR1 is SGHRS and CDR2 YFSETQ. J was trimmed by 1 base and V by 4 bases; bases with no gene match: 8. The CDR3 length is 18 residues.